Listed below are T cell receptor beta chains from one sample, sequenced in a study of T-cell reconstitution after alpha-beta-depleted transplantation in children. TCRdb reprocessed the PCR reads with MiXCR, giving one entry per CDR3 protein. The data hold 700,000 to 950,000 distinct CDR3 sequences, with about 15% observed a single time. This sample comprised PBMCs, mostly from graft donor cells, obtained 360 days after TCRalphabeta/CD19-depleted stem cell transplant. The origin of the receptors is a male patient younger than 18 who had a stem cell transplant for acute lymphoblastic leukemia, so the T cells may come from the graft donor. Each CDR3 is given with its conserved first and last residue. A D gene is named only where the DNA matches it firmly.

d_call | j_call | v_call | cdr3_aa
TRBD1 | TRBJ2-7 | TRBV27 | CASSSPDRQGSYEQYF
- | TRBJ2-7 | TRBV10-3 | CAISQPSGHEQYF
- | TRBJ2-3 | TRBV7-9 | CASSPEAVSTDTQYF
- | TRBJ2-7 | TRBV5-1 | CASSPKPFSQGHHEQYF
- | TRBJ1-3 | TRBV2 | CASSEVTGGNTIYF
- | TRBJ2-3 | TRBV5-1 | CASSNGTPPGVDTQYF
- | TRBJ1-2 | TRBV15 | CATSRLKVYGYTF
- | TRBJ1-5 | TRBV7-9 | CASILLGASGNQPQHF
- | TRBJ2-1 | TRBV5-1 | CASSLGGVGPYNEQFF
- | TRBJ1-1 | TRBV3-1 | CASSPRAQNTEAFF
- | TRBJ2-1 | TRBV2 | CASDGTYNEQFF
TRBD2 | TRBJ2-3 | TRBV6-5 | CASQGLAGKGGSTDTQYF
- | TRBJ1-6 | TRBV4-2 | CASSQDQGSPLHF
- | TRBJ2-2 | TRBV2 | CASSEVAANTGELFF
- | TRBJ2-4 | TRBV7-7 | CASSPRSGILNIQYF
TRBD1 | TRBJ2-7 | TRBV18 | CASSPLPSGTAYLSYEQYF
- | TRBJ2-2 | TRBV6-4 | CASSDSQRAVTGELFF
- | TRBJ2-3 | TRBV9 | CASSEGRVGYTQYF
TRBD1 | TRBJ2-7 | TRBV11-2 | CASSLVSTGGGDEQYF
TRBD2 | TRBJ2-7 | TRBV2 | CASSKEREGGYEQYF
TRBD1 | TRBJ2-5 | TRBV12-3/TRBV12-4 | CASSPGGSVQETQYF
- | TRBJ1-2 | TRBV7-9 | CASSLGVRSYGYTF
TRBD2 | TRBJ2-7 | TRBV12-3/TRBV12-4 | CASSLSGGRQGREQYF
- | TRBJ2-7 | TRBV5-1 | CASSLARRIYEQYF
- | TRBJ2-7 | TRBV20-1 | CSARSMAVYPQQYF
- | TRBJ2-5 | TRBV5-5 | CASSFRAPSETQYF
- | TRBJ2-7 | TRBV4-1 | CASSQIQGSLFYEQYF
TRBD1 | TRBJ2-1 | TRBV10-3 | CAMAGQGVNEQFF
TRBD1 | TRBJ2-3 | TRBV14 | CASSPPRGPWGTDTQYF
- | TRBJ1-1 | TRBV7-3 | CASSLGPLGTVNTEAFF
- | TRBJ2-3 | TRBV14 | CASSSHDLGGPTDTQYF
- | TRBJ2-3 | TRBV5-1 | CASSLSPQDTQYF
- | TRBJ2-5 | TRBV29-1 | CSVAWTERETQYF
TRBD1 | TRBJ1-5 | TRBV5-5 | CASSFHQGTGRFRGNQPQHF
TRBD2 | TRBJ2-7 | TRBV4-1 | CASSQDTGGLAHAYEQYF